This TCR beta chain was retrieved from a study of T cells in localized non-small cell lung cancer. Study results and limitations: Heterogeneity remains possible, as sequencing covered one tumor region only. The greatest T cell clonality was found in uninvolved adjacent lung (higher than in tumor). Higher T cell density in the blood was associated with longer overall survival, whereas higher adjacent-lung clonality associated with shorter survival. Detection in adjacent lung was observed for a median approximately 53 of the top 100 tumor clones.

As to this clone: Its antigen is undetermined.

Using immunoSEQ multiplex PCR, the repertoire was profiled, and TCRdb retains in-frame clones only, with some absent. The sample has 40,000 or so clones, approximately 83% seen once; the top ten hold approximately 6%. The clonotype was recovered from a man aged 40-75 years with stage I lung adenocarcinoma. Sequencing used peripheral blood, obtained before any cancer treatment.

The CDR3 is CASSLARGSGNEQFF. The CDR3 nucleotides read TGTGCCAGCAGCTTAGCGCGTGGGAGTGGCAATGAGCAGTTCTTC. The gene calls are TRBV7-9 and TRBJ2-1; maybe TRBD2 (5 bases). The CDR3 covers 15 residues. Germline CDR1 reads SEHNR; CDR2 reads FQNEAQ (reference sequence). V lost 0 bases to trimming and J lost 6 bases, with 12 bases between them.